These 8 T cell receptor beta chains share one sample of origin, sequenced in a study of cytomegalovirus exposure and HLA in healthy donors. The PCR contained 60 Vbeta and 13 Jbeta primers. Libraries were prepared by immunoSEQ multiplex PCR; TCRdb keeps only in-frame clonotypes and omits some of them. The sample carries around 150,000 clones, 60% to 85% recorded once. The sample comprised PBMCs. These TCRs come from a man aged 40-50 years in good health and CMV-seronegative.

This clone was seen only once. The V and J genes are TRBV5-4 and TRBJ1-1; 9 nucleotides agree with TRBD1. Unmatched junction bases numbered 7, after V lost 4 bases and J lost 3 bases. This CDR3 is built from 15 residues. Germline V gene data show CDR1 as SGHNT and CDR2 as YYREEE (reference sequence). The CDR3 nucleotides read TGTGCCAGCAGCGGAAACAGGGGGCTAGACACTGAAGCTTTCTTT. Translation gives CASSGNRGLDTEAFF.

The gene calls are TRBV7-2 and TRBJ2-7, with a weak D call TRBD1 (6 bases). The CDR3 runs 16 residues. In germline, CDR1 is SGHTA, CDR2 FQGNSA. Trimming removed 0 bases at V and 3 bases at J, with 15 bases between. CDR3 in DNA: TGTGCCAGCAGCTTAGCGGCCCCAGGGGCTAGCTACGAGCAGTACTTC. It yields the protein CASSLAAPGASYEQYF.

This clone was observed a handful of times. This chain joins TRBV5-3 and TRBJ2-1; D is perhaps TRBD2 (5 bases). TRBV5-3 is an ORF; its function is uncertain. V shed 1 base and J shed 7 bases, with 18 bases lying between them. CDR3 size: 16 residues. The CDR3 is CARSLNVRGNGNEQFF. In DNA form, the CDR3 reads TGTGCCAGAAGCTTGAACGTTCGGGGAAATGGGAATGAGCAGTTCTTC.

The table lists this clone with a few counts. This chain joins TRBV4-2 and TRBJ1-1; D may be TRBD1 (6 bases). The CDR3 is 13 amino acids. V dropped 4 bases and J dropped 1 base, with 7 bases sitting between them. Germline V gene lookup returns CDR1 LGHNA and CDR2 YNFKEQ. The CDR3, as DNA: TGTGCCAGCAGCCTGGACAGGAACACTGAAGCTTTCTTT. Its protein is CASSLDRNTEAFF.

This CDR3 is CASSTTGTSGTVANTGELFF. CDR3 coding DNA: TGTGCCAGCAGCACCACCGGGACTAGCGGGACAGTCGCGAACACCGGGGAGCTGTTTTTT. V is TRBV27 and J is TRBJ2-2, with 13 bases aligning to TRBD2. The trim removed 6 bases at V and 0 bases at J, leaving 13 bases unmatched. This CDR3 has 20 residues. Germline V gene lookup returns CDR1 MNHEY and CDR2 SMNVEV (reference sequence).

The chain is built from TRBV7-6 and TRBJ2-1; 8 nucleotides match TRBD2. V lost 8 bases, J lost 7 bases, and 10 bases stayed unmatched. Germline V gene sequence: CDR1 SGHVS, CDR2 FNYEAQ. The CDR3 sequence is 14 residues long. The CDR3: CASGLGGAGNEQFF. For the CDR3, the DNA is TGTGCCAGCGGACTCGGGGGGGCCGGGAATGAGCAGTTCTTC.

The chain uses TRBV7-6 and TRBJ2-1; the match to TRBD2 covers 11 bases. V shed 0 bases and J 4 bases; nucleotides not matched to a gene: 5. The germline V gene encodes CDR1 SGHVS and CDR2 FNYEAQ. The CDR3 contains 17 residues. The chain's CDR3 is CASSLAVAGGLYNEQFF. The CDR3 coding sequence is TGTGCCAGCAGCTTAGCTGTAGCGGGAGGGCTGTACAATGAGCAGTTCTTC.

This clone has a handful of counts. V and J are TRBV28 and TRBJ2-7; 10 bases align to TRBD1. Germline V gene sequence: CDR1 MDHEN, CDR2 SYDVKM. Unmatched junction bases numbered 8, after V lost 6 bases and J lost 3 bases. The CDR3 totals 15 residues. This CDR3 is CASRRDRGFSYEQYF. In nucleotides, the CDR3 is TGTGCCAGCAGGAGGGACAGGGGTTTCAGCTACGAGCAGTACTTC.